This T cell receptor beta chain is drawn from a study of blood T cell repertoires in COVID-19. Overall study context: PBMCs, B-cell-depleted T cells, or T cells were the source of the cDNA or gDNA that made up the material.

Original analysis: Nucleated cell counts were estimated from reference gene primer amplification. Some clones are missing from TCRdb's copy, which holds only in-frame ones; the method was immunoSEQ multiplex PCR. V and J calls and clone size follow that table, whereas D and trimming were derived from the DNA. This table has around 480,000 clones, 75% to 90% appearing once. Enrollees, about 18 to 89 years old, lived in 20 to 25 US areas. Trimming took 4 bases from V and 2 from J, leaving 9 bases between them. Looked up from germline, CDR1 is SGHVS and CDR2 is FNYEAQ. The CDR3 runs to 13 residues. This sequence originates from a woman under 30 who had recovered from COVID-19. What was sequenced was PBMCs or T cells enriched from blood (not recorded which). This chain joins TRBV7-6 and TRBJ2-7; D is ambiguous. The CDR3 nucleotides read TGTGCCAGCAGCTCCATTCCCACCTACGAGCAGTACTTC. Encoded protein: CASSSIPTYEQYF.